These T cell receptor beta chains were read from a single sample in a study of blood T cell repertoires in COVID-19. Sequenced by immunoSEQ multiplex PCR; TCRdb stores in-frame clones only, minus some. Of 200,000 to 300,000 clones in the sample, about nine tenths were seen once. The sample taken for sequencing was peripheral blood. These receptors were taken from a woman aged 40-49 years with acute or convalescent COVID-19. The CDR3 runs from the conserved cysteine through the conserved F or W. Fields, in order: J gene, V gene, D gene, clone size, CDR3 DNA, CDR3 protein. A D gene is named only where the DNA matches it firmly. Part of the rows lack a size; the others show once, few, many or a class for expanded clones.

J gene: TRBJ2-5
V gene: TRBV5-1
D gene: .
clone size: once
CDR3 DNA: TGCGCCAGCAGCACGTACCCGGACCCGGCGGGTGGAACCCAGTACTTC
CDR3 protein: CASSTYPDPAGGTQYF

J gene: TRBJ1-1
V gene: TRBV19
D gene: TRBD1
clone size: .
CDR3 DNA: TGTGCCAGTAGCACCAAAAGGGGGCAGTCGGTAGGAGCTTTCTTT
CDR3 protein: CASSTKRGQSVGAFF

J gene: TRBJ1-1
V gene: TRBV6-5
D gene: .
clone size: .
CDR3 DNA: TGTGCCAGCAGTTTTAGTCAGGGCACTGAAGCTTTCTTT
CDR3 protein: CASSFSQGTEAFF

J gene: TRBJ2-5
V gene: TRBV2
D gene: .
clone size: .
CDR3 DNA: TGTGCCAGCTTCCGGGTCCAAGAGACCCAGTACTTC
CDR3 protein: CASFRVQETQYF

J gene: TRBJ1-5
V gene: TRBV28
D gene: TRBD1
clone size: few
CDR3 DNA: TGTGCCAGCAGATCACAAAGGGGGACAGGGGCCTATAGCAATCAGCCCCAGCATTTT
CDR3 protein: CASRSQRGTGAYSNQPQHF

J gene: TRBJ1-6
V gene: TRBV19
D gene: .
clone size: .
CDR3 DNA: TGTGCCAGTAGTTCAGACAGCTATAATTCACCCCTCCACTTT
CDR3 protein: CASSSDSYNSPLHF

J gene: TRBJ1-1
V gene: TRBV5-1
D gene: TRBD1
clone size: .
CDR3 DNA: TGCGCCAGCAGCCAGAACAGGGGGAACACTGAAGCTTTCTTT
CDR3 protein: CASSQNRGNTEAFF

J gene: TRBJ2-5
V gene: TRBV5-1
D gene: TRBD2
clone size: .
CDR3 DNA: TGCGCCAGCAGCTTGGGCCCTTCAGGGGCGGGGGGGCACCAAGAGACCCAGTACTTC
CDR3 protein: CASSLGPSGAGGHQETQYF

J gene: TRBJ1-6
V gene: TRBV6-5
D gene: .
clone size: .
CDR3 DNA: TGTGCCAGCAGTTACCAACGGGACAACCGCCTTTCACCCCTCCACTTT
CDR3 protein: CASSYQRDNRLSPLHF

J gene: TRBJ2-5
V gene: TRBV9
D gene: TRBD2
clone size: .
CDR3 DNA: TGTGCCAGCAGCGCGGGAGCGATGGGGGGGACCCAAGAGACCCAGTACTTC
CDR3 protein: CASSAGAMGGTQETQYF

J gene: TRBJ1-5
V gene: TRBV5-6
D gene: TRBD1
clone size: .
CDR3 DNA: TGTGCCAGCAGCTTGGGCCCGGGACAGGGGGTTCATAGCAATCAGCCCCAGCATTTT
CDR3 protein: CASSLGPGQGVHSNQPQHF

J gene: TRBJ1-4
V gene: TRBV2
D gene: TRBD1
clone size: .
CDR3 DNA: TGTGCCAGCAGGGGGACAGGCAGGACTAATGAAAAACTGTTTTTT
CDR3 protein: CASRGTGRTNEKLFF

J gene: TRBJ1-5
V gene: TRBV11-2
D gene: TRBD1
clone size: .
CDR3 DNA: TGTGCCAGCAGCACCCAGGGGGCAATCAATCAGCCCCAGCATTTT
CDR3 protein: CASSTQGAINQPQHF

J gene: TRBJ1-1
V gene: TRBV5-1
D gene: .
clone size: .
CDR3 DNA: TGCGCCAGCAGCTTCGGGACAAAGAACACTGAAGCTTTCTTT
CDR3 protein: CASSFGTKNTEAFF

J gene: TRBJ2-5
V gene: TRBV6-6
D gene: TRBD1
clone size: .
CDR3 DNA: TGTGCCAGCAGCCGACATATAAACACAGGGGCGCAAGAGACCCAGTACTTC
CDR3 protein: CASSRHINTGAQETQYF

J gene: TRBJ1-2
V gene: TRBV11-2
D gene: .
clone size: .
CDR3 DNA: TGTGCCAGCAGTGACGTAGCGGGCATTAATGGCTACACCTTC
CDR3 protein: CASSDVAGINGYTF

J gene: TRBJ2-5
V gene: TRBV5-1
D gene: .
clone size: .
CDR3 DNA: TGCGCCAGCAGCTTGGGGGCGGGGGCCGGAGAGACCCAGTACTTC
CDR3 protein: CASSLGAGAGETQYF

J gene: TRBJ1-2
V gene: TRBV10-1
D gene: TRBD1
clone size: .
CDR3 DNA: TGCACTCGGGGGACAGGGGTGGTCTATGGCTACACCTTC
CDR3 protein: CTRGTGVVYGYTF

J gene: TRBJ1-3
V gene: TRBV10-3
D gene: TRBD1
clone size: .
CDR3 DNA: TGTGCCATCGGGACAGGGTCTGGAAACACCATATATTTT
CDR3 protein: CAIGTGSGNTIYF

J gene: TRBJ1-1
V gene: TRBV9
D gene: TRBD1
clone size: .
CDR3 DNA: TGTGCCAGCAGCCAGAACGGACAGGGAGAGACTGAAGCTTTCTTT
CDR3 protein: CASSQNGQGETEAFF

J gene: TRBJ1-3
V gene: TRBV18
D gene: TRBD1
clone size: .
CDR3 DNA: TGTGCCAGCTCATCTCCGGGACAGAGGTCACCTTTCTCTGGAAACACCATATATTTT
CDR3 protein: CASSSPGQRSPFSGNTIYF

J gene: TRBJ1-1
V gene: TRBV19
D gene: .
clone size: few
CDR3 DNA: TGTGCCAGTTTGAAAGGAGGATCGGGGGGCTGGGGTGAAGCTTTCTTT
CDR3 protein: CASLKGGSGGWGEAFF

J gene: TRBJ1-1
V gene: TRBV20-1
D gene: .
clone size: .
CDR3 DNA: TGCAGTGCTAGTTTTGGGGGGTCCTGGGGCGCTGAAGCTTTCTTT
CDR3 protein: CSASFGGSWGAEAFF

J gene: TRBJ2-2
V gene: TRBV4-1
D gene: .
clone size: .
CDR3 DNA: TGCGCCAGCAGCCAAGTGAGCCAGGGGCTCACCGGGGAGCTGTTTTTT
CDR3 protein: CASSQVSQGLTGELFF

J gene: TRBJ2-3
V gene: TRBV9
D gene: .
clone size: .
CDR3 DNA: TGTGCCAGCAGCGTAGCTGCCCAGGGGCCAGATACGCAGTATTTT
CDR3 protein: CASSVAAQGPDTQYF

J gene: TRBJ1-2
V gene: TRBV6-5
D gene: .
clone size: .
CDR3 DNA: TGTGCCAGCAGTTACGACCCTTCGGGAGGGGCCAGCTACACCTTC
CDR3 protein: CASSYDPSGGASYTF

J gene: TRBJ2-5
V gene: TRBV5-1
D gene: TRBD1
clone size: .
CDR3 DNA: TGCGCCAGCAGCTTGGCCGACAGGGGTTGGCAAGAGACCCAGTACTTC
CDR3 protein: CASSLADRGWQETQYF

J gene: TRBJ1-2
V gene: TRBV24-1
D gene: TRBD1
clone size: .
CDR3 DNA: TGTGCCACCAGTGACCCACAGGGGGCGGAGGGCTACACCTTC
CDR3 protein: CATSDPQGAEGYTF

J gene: TRBJ2-2
V gene: TRBV7-6
D gene: TRBD2
clone size: .
CDR3 DNA: TGTGCCAGCTGCCCTGGGACTAGCGGGACGAACACCGGGGAGCTGTTTTTT
CDR3 protein: CASCPGTSGTNTGELFF

J gene: TRBJ1-1
V gene: TRBV6-5
D gene: TRBD1
clone size: .
CDR3 DNA: TGTGCCGCTCAGGGGGTGAATTATAACACTGAAGCTTTCTTT
CDR3 protein: CAAQGVNYNTEAFF

J gene: TRBJ1-1
V gene: TRBV27
D gene: .
clone size: .
CDR3 DNA: TGTGCCAGCAGTTTGGAGCCCAGCACTGAAGCTTTCTTT
CDR3 protein: CASSLEPSTEAFF

J gene: TRBJ1-2
V gene: TRBV5-1
D gene: TRBD1
clone size: .
CDR3 DNA: TGCGCCAGCAGTGTTGGACAGGGGAACTATGGCTACACCTTC
CDR3 protein: CASSVGQGNYGYTF

J gene: TRBJ1-1
V gene: TRBV4-2
D gene: .
clone size: .
CDR3 DNA: TGTGCCAGCAGCCAAGAGTTTCTCGCGTCAAAAGCTTTCTTT
CDR3 protein: CASSQEFLASKAFF

J gene: TRBJ1-6
V gene: TRBV4-1
D gene: TRBD1
clone size: .
CDR3 DNA: TGCGCCAGCAGCCCCGGACAGGGTCCCTCACCCCTCCACTTT
CDR3 protein: CASSPGQGPSPLHF

J gene: TRBJ2-5
V gene: TRBV19
D gene: .
clone size: .
CDR3 DNA: TGTGCCACTGCGTCAGGGGAGACCCAGTACTTC
CDR3 protein: CATASGETQYF

J gene: TRBJ1-2
V gene: TRBV4-2
D gene: .
clone size: .
CDR3 DNA: TGTGCCAGCAGCCAAGAAACGACCTTTGTCGGGGGCTACACCTTC
CDR3 protein: CASSQETTFVGGYTF

J gene: TRBJ2-1
V gene: TRBV14
D gene: .
clone size: .
CDR3 DNA: TGTGCCAGCAGCCAAGACACTCGAGGGTACAATGAGCAGTTCTTC
CDR3 protein: CASSQDTRGYNEQFF